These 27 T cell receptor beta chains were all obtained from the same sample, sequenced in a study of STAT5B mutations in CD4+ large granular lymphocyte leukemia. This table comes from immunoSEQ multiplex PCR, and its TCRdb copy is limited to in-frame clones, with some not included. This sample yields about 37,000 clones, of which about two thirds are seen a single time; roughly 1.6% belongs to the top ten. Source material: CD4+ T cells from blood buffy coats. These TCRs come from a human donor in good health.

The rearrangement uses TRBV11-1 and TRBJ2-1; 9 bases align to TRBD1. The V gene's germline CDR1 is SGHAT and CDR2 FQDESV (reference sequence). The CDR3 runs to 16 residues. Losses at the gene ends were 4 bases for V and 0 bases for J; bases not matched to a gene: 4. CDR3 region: CASSWGQGGSYNEQFF. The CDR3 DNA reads TGTGCCAGCAGCTGGGGACAGGGAGGCTCCTACAATGAGCAGTTCTTC.

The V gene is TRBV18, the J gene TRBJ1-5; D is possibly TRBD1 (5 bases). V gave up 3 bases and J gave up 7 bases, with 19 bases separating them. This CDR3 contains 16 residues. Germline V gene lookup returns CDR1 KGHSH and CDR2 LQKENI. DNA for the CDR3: TGTGCCAGCTCACCTACCGTTTCGGGGGACGGACAGCCCCAGCATTTT. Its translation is CASSPTVSGDGQPQHF.

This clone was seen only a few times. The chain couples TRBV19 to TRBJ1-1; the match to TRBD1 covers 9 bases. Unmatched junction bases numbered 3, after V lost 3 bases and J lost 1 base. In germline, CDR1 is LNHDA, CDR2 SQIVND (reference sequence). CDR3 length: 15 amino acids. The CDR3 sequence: CASSMETGGNTEAFF. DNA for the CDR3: TGTGCCAGTAGTATGGAGACAGGGGGGAACACTGAAGCTTTCTTT.

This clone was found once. CDR3 sequence (DNA): TGTGCCAGCAGCGGCAGAGGCACCTCTGGAAACACCATATATTTT. This gives the protein CASSGRGTSGNTIYF. The rearrangement uses TRBV7-2 and TRBJ1-3, with D unresolved. CDR3 size: 15 residues. Germline CDR1 is SGHTA and CDR2 is FQGNSA. Trimming took off 5 bases at V and 0 bases at J, with 11 bases between the two ends. Supplemented by reference TRBV7-2 and TRBJ1-3, the full variable domain reads GAGVSQSPSNKVTEKGKDVELRCDPISGHTALYWYRQSLGQGLEFLIYFQGNSAPDKSGLPSDRFSAERTGGSVSTLTIQRTQQEDSAVYLCASSGRGTSGNTIYFGEGSWLTVV.

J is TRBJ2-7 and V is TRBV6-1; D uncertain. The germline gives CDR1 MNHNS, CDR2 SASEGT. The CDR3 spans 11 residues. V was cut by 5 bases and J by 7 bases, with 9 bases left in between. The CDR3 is CASSQLGEQYF. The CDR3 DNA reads TGTGCCAGCAGTCAATTAGGAGAGCAGTACTTC.

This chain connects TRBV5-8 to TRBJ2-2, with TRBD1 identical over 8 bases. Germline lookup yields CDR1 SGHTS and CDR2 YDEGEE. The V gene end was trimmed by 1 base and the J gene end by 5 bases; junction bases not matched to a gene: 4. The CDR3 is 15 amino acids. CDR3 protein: CASSLTGGRTGELFF. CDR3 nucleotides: TGTGCCAGCAGCTTGACAGGGGGGCGTACCGGGGAGCTGTTTTTT.

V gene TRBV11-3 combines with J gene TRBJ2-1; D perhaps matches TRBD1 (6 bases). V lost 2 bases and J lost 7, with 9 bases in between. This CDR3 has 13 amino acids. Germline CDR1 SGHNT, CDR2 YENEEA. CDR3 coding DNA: TGTGCCAGCAGCTTATCAGGGGAGAATGAGCAGTTCTTC. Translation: CASSLSGENEQFF.

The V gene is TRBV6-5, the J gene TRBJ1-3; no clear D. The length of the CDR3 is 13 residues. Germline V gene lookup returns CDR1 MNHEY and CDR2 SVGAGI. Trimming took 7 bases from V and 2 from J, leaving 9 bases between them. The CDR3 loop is CASTPLTGNTIYF. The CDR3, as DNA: TGTGCCAGCACCCCCCTCACTGGAAACACCATATATTTT.

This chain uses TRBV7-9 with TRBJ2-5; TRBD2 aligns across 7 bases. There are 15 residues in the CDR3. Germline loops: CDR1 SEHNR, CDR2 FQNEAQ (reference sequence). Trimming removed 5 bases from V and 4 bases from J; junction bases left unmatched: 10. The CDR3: CASSAGRDWGETQYF. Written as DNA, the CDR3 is TGTGCCAGCAGCGCAGGGAGGGACTGGGGAGAGACCCAGTACTTC.

CDR3 sequence reads: CASSLVGGGTGGDEQYF. As DNA, the CDR3 is TGTGCCAGCAGCCTGGTGGGGGGCGGGACAGGGGGTGACGAGCAGTACTTC. The rearrangement links TRBV11-2 to TRBJ2-7, with 11 positions matching TRBD1. CDR3 length: 17 amino acids. The germline gives CDR1 SGHAT, CDR2 FQNNGV. V shed 5 bases and J 5 bases; nucleotides not matched to a gene: 14.

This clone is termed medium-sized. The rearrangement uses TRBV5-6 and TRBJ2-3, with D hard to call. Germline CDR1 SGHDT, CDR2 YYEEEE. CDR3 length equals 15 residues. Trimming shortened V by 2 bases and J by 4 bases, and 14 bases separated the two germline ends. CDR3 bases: TGTGCCAGCAGCTTCCGGGCGACTGGCTCAGATACGCAGTATTTT. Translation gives CASSFRATGSDTQYF.

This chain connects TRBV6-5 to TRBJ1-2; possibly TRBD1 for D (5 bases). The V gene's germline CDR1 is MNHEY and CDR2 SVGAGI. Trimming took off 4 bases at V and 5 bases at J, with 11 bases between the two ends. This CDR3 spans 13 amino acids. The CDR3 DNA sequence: TGTGCCAGCAGTTCTCCGGACACGTATGGCTACACCTTC. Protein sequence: CASSSPDTYGYTF.

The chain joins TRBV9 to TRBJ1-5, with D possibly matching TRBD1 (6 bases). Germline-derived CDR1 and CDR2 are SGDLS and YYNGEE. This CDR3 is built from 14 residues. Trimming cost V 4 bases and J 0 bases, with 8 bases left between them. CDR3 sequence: CASSTGISNQPQHF. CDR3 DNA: TGTGCCAGCAGCACAGGGATTAGCAATCAGCCCCAGCATTTT.

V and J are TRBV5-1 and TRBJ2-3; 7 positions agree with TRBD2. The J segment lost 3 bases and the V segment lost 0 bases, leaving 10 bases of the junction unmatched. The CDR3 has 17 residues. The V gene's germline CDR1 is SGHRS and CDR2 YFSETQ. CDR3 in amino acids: CASSLVVSPGGTDTQYF. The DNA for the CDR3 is TGCGCCAGCAGCTTGGTTGTTTCTCCGGGGGGTACAGATACGCAGTATTTT.

CDR3 sequence reads: CASSDLGHSLAEQYF. For the CDR3, the DNA is TGCGCCAGCAGTGACCTGGGACATTCTCTGGCCGAGCAGTACTTC. The rearrangement joins TRBV10-2 to TRBJ2-7; D is possibly TRBD1 (6 bases). Germline V gives CDR1 WSHSY, CDR2 SAAADI. The CDR3 totals 15 residues. V lost 3 bases and J lost 6, with 18 bases in between.

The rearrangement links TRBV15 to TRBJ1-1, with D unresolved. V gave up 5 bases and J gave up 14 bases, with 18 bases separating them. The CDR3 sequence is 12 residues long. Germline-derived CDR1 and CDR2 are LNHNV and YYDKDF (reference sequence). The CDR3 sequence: CATSATDGPRFF. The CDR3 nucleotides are TGTGCCACCAGCGCAACTGACGGTCCCAGGTTCTTT.

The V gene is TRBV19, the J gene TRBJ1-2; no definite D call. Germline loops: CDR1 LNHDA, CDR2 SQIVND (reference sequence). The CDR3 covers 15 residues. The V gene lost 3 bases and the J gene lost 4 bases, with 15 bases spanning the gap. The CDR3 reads CASSISTERTYGYTF. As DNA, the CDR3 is TGTGCCAGTAGTATTTCTACCGAGCGCACCTATGGCTACACCTTC.

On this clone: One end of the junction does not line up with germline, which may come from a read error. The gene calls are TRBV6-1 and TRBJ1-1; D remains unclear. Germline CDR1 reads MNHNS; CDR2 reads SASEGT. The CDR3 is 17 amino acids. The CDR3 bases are TGTGCCATCAGTGAGTCAGCTAGCAGGCGTTTGAACACTGAAGCTTTCTTT. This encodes CAISESASRRLNTEAFF.

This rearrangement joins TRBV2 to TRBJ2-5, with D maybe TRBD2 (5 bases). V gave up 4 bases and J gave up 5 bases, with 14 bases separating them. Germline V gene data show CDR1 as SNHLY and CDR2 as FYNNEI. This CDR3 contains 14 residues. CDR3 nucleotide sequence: TGTGCCAGCAGTGGAGGAGTCCGAGGGGAGACCCAGTACTTC. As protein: CASSGGVRGETQYF.

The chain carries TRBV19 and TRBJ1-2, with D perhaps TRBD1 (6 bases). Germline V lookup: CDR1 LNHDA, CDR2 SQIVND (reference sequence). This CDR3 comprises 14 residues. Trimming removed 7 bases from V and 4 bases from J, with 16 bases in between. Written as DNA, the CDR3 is TGTGCCAGTATGGTCCGGGGGGCTGCCTATGGCTACACCTTC. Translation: CASMVRGAAYGYTF.

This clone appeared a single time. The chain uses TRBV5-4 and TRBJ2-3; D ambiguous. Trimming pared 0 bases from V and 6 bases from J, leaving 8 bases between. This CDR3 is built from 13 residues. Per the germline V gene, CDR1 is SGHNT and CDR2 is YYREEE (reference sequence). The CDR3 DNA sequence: TGTGCCAGCAGCTTGGTTTCTGCCGATACGCAGTATTTT. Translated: CASSLVSADTQYF.

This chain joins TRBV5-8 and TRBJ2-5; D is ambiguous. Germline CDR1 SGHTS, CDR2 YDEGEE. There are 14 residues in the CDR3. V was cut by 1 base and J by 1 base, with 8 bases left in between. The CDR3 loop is CASSLPWSQETQYF. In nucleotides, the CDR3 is TGTGCCAGCAGCTTGCCGTGGAGCCAAGAGACCCAGTACTTC.

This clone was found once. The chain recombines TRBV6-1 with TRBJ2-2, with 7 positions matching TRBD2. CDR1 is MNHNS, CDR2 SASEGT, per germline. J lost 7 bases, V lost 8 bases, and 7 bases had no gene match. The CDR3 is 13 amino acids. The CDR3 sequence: CASGWTRFGELFF. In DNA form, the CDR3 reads TGTGCCAGCGGCTGGACTAGGTTCGGGGAGCTGTTTTTT.

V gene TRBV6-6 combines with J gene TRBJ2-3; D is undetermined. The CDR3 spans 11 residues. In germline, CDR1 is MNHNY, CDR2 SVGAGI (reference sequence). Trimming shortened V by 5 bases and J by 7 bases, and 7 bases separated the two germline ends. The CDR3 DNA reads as TGTGCCAGCAGTCCCAGCAATACGCAGTATTTT. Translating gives CASSPSNTQYF.

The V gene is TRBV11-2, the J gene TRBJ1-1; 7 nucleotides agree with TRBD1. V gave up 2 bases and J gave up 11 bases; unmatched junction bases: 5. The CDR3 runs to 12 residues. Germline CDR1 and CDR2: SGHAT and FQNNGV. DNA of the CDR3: TGTGCCAGCAGCTTAAACCAGGGGGACGCTTTCTTT. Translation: CASSLNQGDAFF.

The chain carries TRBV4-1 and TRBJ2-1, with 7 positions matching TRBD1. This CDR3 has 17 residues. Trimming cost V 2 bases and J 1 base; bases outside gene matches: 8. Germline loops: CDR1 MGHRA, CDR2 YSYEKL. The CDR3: CASSQSTGFISYNEQFF. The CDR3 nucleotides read TGCGCCAGCAGCCAATCGACAGGGTTCATATCCTACAATGAGCAGTTCTTC.

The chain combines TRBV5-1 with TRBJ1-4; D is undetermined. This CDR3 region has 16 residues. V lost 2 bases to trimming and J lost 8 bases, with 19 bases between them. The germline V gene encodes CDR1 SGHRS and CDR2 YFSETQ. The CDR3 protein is CASSLTYGRIKEKLFF. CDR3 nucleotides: TGCGCCAGCAGCTTAACTTATGGGCGGATTAAAGAAAAACTGTTTTTT.